Listed here is a single TCR beta chain. This record belongs to a study of technical replicates of blood from several donors. Germline V gene lookup returns CDR1 MNHNS and CDR2 SASEGT. After removal of 11 bases from V and 6 bases from J, the junction contained 11 bases not matched to a gene. The CDR3 length is 15 residues. Clones were sequenced by immunoSEQ multiplex PCR, and TCRdb holds only the in-frame ones, with some missing. This sample has tens of thousands of clones, with roughly 92% found just once. The sequencing input was T cells isolated from PBMCs. This sequence originates from a human donor in good health. J is TRBJ2-3 and V is TRBV6-1; TRBD2 agrees at 13 bases. The CDR3 loop reads CAVTPGLAGSDTQYF. The CDR3 DNA reads as TGTGCCGTAACCCCGGGACTAGCGGGATCCGATACGCAGTATTTT.